This TCR beta chain was observed in a study of blood T cell repertoires in COVID-19. Across the whole study: T cells, B-cell-depleted T cells, or PBMCs provided the cDNA or gDNA that served as material.

Generated by immunoSEQ multiplex PCR, the TCRdb table keeps only in-frame clones and is missing some. The table lists hundreds of thousands of clones, roughly 90% of them singletons, with about 1% in the top ten. Participants came from some 23 US areas, aged roughly 18 to 89 years. The CDR3 consists of 16 residues. Germline CDR1 and CDR2: SGHRS and YFSETQ. With V trimmed by 0 bases and J by 9 bases, 10 bases remained unmatched. The clonotype originates from a woman between 25 and 40 years old who had recovered from COVID-19. The sample taken for sequencing was PBMCs or T cells enriched from blood (not recorded which). This chain links TRBV5-1 with TRBJ2-1; 9 positions agree with TRBD2. The CDR3 sequence is CASSLEAGGRAGEQFF. The CDR3 DNA reads as TGCGCCAGCAGCTTGGAGGCGGGCGGGAGGGCCGGTGAGCAGTTCTTC.